Shown below are 11 T cell receptor beta chains from a single sample sequenced in a study of shared clonotypes between healthy human individuals. Positive CCR7 selection of CD45RO-negative cells yielded the naive CD8 cells, and terminally differentiated effector memory CD45RA+ cells were excluded. Profiled with immunoSEQ multiplex PCR; TCRdb holds only in-frame clones, not every one. The data show fewer than 850,000 clones, about 96% seen once. Sequences were obtained from naive CD8+ T cells sorted from blood. Receptors were obtained from a man aged 30 to 39 in good health.

The count of this clone is one. The J gene is TRBJ2-2, the V gene TRBV18, with D unclear. The CDR3 has 16 amino acids. Trimming removed 5 bases at V and 4 bases at J, with 17 bases between. The germline CDR1 and CDR2 sequences are KGHSH and LQKENI. DNA of the CDR3: TGTGCCAGCTCAACGGAAGGGCAGAAATTCACCGGGGAGCTGTTTTTT. Its protein product is CASSTEGQKFTGELFF.

The J gene is TRBJ2-2, the V gene TRBV7-9; 11 bases align to TRBD1. J gave up 13 bases and V 5 bases, and 9 bases lay outside the gene matches. Germline CDR1 reads SEHNR; CDR2 reads FQNEAQ (reference sequence). CDR3 length: 14 residues. The CDR3 DNA is TGTGCCAGCAGCCAGTGGACAGGGGGCGAGGGGCTGTTTTTT. Its translation: CASSQWTGGEGLFF.

The chain combines TRBV7-9 with TRBJ2-7; D tentatively reads TRBD1 or TRBD2 (6 bases each). Germline V gene sequence: CDR1 SEHNR, CDR2 FQNEAQ (reference sequence). Between the trimmed V and J ends, which lost 6 bases and 2 bases, there was a span of 11 bases. The CDR3 runs to 13 residues. The CDR3 region is CASRAGHPYEQYF. The CDR3 DNA sequence: TGTGCCAGCAGGGCGGGACATCCCTACGAGCAGTACTTC.

This rearrangement joins TRBV28 to TRBJ2-7; tentative D call: TRBD2 (6 bases). The V and J ends lost 11 bases and 4 bases respectively, with 24 bases between them. Germline V lookup: CDR1 MDHEN, CDR2 SYDVKM. This CDR3 is built from 15 residues. The CDR3: CACQSGLSWKYEQYF. CDR3 coding DNA: TGTGCCTGCCAATCGGGACTCTCATGGAAATACGAGCAGTACTTC.

V and J are TRBV2 and TRBJ2-1; TRBD1 aligns across 7 bases. The J segment lost 9 bases and the V segment lost 8 bases, leaving 10 bases of the junction unmatched. The CDR3 has 13 residues. The germline V gene encodes CDR1 SNHLY and CDR2 FYNNEI. In DNA form, the CDR3 reads TGTGCCAGCCCGACAGGGATGTTCTCTGAGCAGTTCTTC. It yields the protein CASPTGMFSEQFF. The whole variable domain, filled in from reference TRBV2 and TRBJ2-1, reads EPEVTQTPSHQVTQMGQEVILRCVPISNHLYFYWYRQILGQKVEFLVSFYNNEISEKSEIFDDQFSVERPDGSNFTLKIRSTKLEDSAMYFCASPTGMFSEQFFGPGTRLTVL.

The chain has TRBV4-3 and TRBJ2-7; weak D call: TRBD1 (5 bases). The CDR3 runs to 13 residues. Germline CDR1 is LGHNA and CDR2 is YSLEER. Trimming removed 2 bases from V and 4 bases from J, with 9 bases in between. The DNA of the CDR3 is TGCGCCAGCAGCCAATACGACAGTTACGAGCAGTACTTC. Protein product: CASSQYDSYEQYF.

CDR3 in amino acids: CASSFRGLDTQYF. CDR3 bases: TGTGCCAGCAGCTTCCGAGGGTTAGATACGCAGTATTTT. This chain links TRBV5-6 with TRBJ2-3; TRBD2 is a possible D gene (5 bases). The CDR3 has 13 amino acids. CDR1 SGHDT and CDR2 YYEEEE come from the germline V gene. The V and J ends lost 2 bases and 5 bases respectively, with 9 bases between them.

As to this clone: Other DNA sequences in this sample translate to the same CDR3. The chain combines TRBV6-5 with TRBJ2-7; the match to TRBD1 covers 9 bases. The CDR3 totals 15 residues. V gave up 0 bases and J gave up 1 base; unmatched junction bases: 1. Germline V gene data show CDR1 as MNHEY and CDR2 as SVGAGI. The CDR3 protein is CASSYSGTGSYEQYF. The CDR3 DNA sequence: TGTGCCAGCAGTTACTCAGGGACAGGGTCCTACGAGCAGTACTTC.

This chain joins TRBV18 and TRBJ2-7; D perhaps matches TRBD1 (6 bases). CDR3 size: 15 residues. V gave up 5 bases and J gave up 0 bases, with 14 bases separating them. Germline CDR1 and CDR2: KGHSH and LQKENI. The DNA of the CDR3 is TGTGCCAGCTCAAATTCCGGGACACCCTCCTACGAGCAGTACTTC. This sequence encodes CASSNSGTPSYEQYF.

The gene calls are TRBV6-1 and TRBJ2-7, with D perhaps given as TRBD1 or TRBD2 (5 bases each). CDR3 length: 13 residues. CDR1 is MNHNS and CDR2 is SASEGT in the germline V gene. Trimming left V 7 bases short and J 3 bases short, with 13 bases between. For the CDR3, the DNA is TGTGCCAGCACAGGGAGAGCTGGCTACGAGCAGTACTTC. It specifies CASTGRAGYEQYF.

The DNA of the CDR3 is TGTGCCAGCAGGATCGGACAGGGGTACGAGCAGTACTTC. Amino acids: CASRIGQGYEQYF. The chain links TRBV7-2 to TRBJ2-7; 9 bases agree with TRBD1. CDR1 and CDR2 (germline): SGHTA, FQGNSA. Trimming at V came to 6 bases and at J to 4 bases, leaving 4 bases not matched to a gene. The CDR3 consists of 13 residues.